One sample yielded the 2 T cell receptor beta chains listed below, sequenced in a study of T cell repertoires in cytomegalovirus infection. The antigens for these receptors are not known. TCRdb re-called the reads through MiXCR, storing one row per CDR3 protein. The sample has about 900,000 distinct CDR3 sequences; 31% are singletons. Sequences were derived from cultured CD8+ T cells from PBMCs, sampled from culture after CMV antigen stimulation. The origin of the receptors is a human donor in good health (CMV status not recorded). Some clones in this sample may be carry-over from other donors' samples.

The genes are TRBV12-3 or TRBV12-4 and TRBJ2-2; D remains ambiguous. This CDR3 region has 13 residues. With 1 base removed from V and 11 bases from J, the gap between germline ends came to 11 bases. CDR3 sequence: CASSLERKVELFF. The CDR3 nucleotides read TGTGCCAGCAGTTTAGAGAGGAAGGTCGAGCTGTTTTTT.

The J gene is TRBJ2-5, the V gene TRBV27; TRBD1 agrees at 8 bases. CDR1 MNHEY and CDR2 SMNVEV come from the germline V gene (reference sequence). With V trimmed by 3 bases and J by 4 bases, 4 bases remained unmatched. This CDR3 contains 14 residues. The chain's CDR3 is CASSFGQGRETQYF. Here the CDR3 DNA reads TGTGCCAGCAGTTTCGGACAGGGTCGAGAGACCCAGTACTTC.